The next 24 T cell receptor beta chains were all read from a single sample in a study of cytomegalovirus exposure and HLA in healthy donors. 13 Jbeta primers and 60 Vbeta primers were used for the PCR. Produced via immunoSEQ multiplex PCR; TCRdb's table is partial and in-frame only. The sample has about 280,000 clones; approximately 90% are singletons. Specimen: PBMCs. The receptors derive from a woman aged 18-29 years in good health and CMV-seronegative.

The chain uses TRBV20-1 and TRBJ2-7, with unresolved D. The CDR3 contains 11 residues. The germline CDR1 and CDR2 sequences are DFQATT and SNEGSKA (reference sequence). Between the trimmed V and J ends, which lost 0 bases and 3 bases, there was a span of 3 bases. The CDR3 DNA follows: TGCAGTGCTAGAGACAACTACGAGCAGTACTTC. Translated: CSARDNYEQYF.

About this clone: A junction end diverges from the germline sequence, so it may reflect a read error. The chain combines TRBV10-3 with TRBJ1-2; a possible D gene is TRBD1 (5 bases). Germline V gives CDR1 ENHRY, CDR2 SYGVKD. The CDR3 covers 11 residues. DNA of the CDR3: TGTGCCATCAGTGATGGGGTAGGCAGGGCCTTC. This gives the protein CAISDGVGRAF.

About this clone itself: Different DNA sequences within this sample yield the same CDR3. The chain is built from TRBV5-1 and TRBJ1-1, with 10 bases lining up with TRBD1. This CDR3 contains 14 residues. With V trimmed by 2 bases and J by 5 bases, 3 bases remained unmatched. CDR1 and CDR2 from the germline V gene are SGHRS and YFSETQ. CDR3 protein: CASSLRTGGTEAFF. CDR3 coding DNA: TGCGCCAGCAGCTTACGGACAGGGGGGACTGAAGCTTTCTTT.

A word on this clone: A much larger clone differs from this one at a single base, so this may be a read error. J is TRBJ1-1 and V is TRBV9; 8 positions match TRBD1. The CDR3 covers 14 residues. Trimming took 4 bases from V and 4 from J; bases not matched to a gene: 6. The germline gives CDR1 SGDLS, CDR2 YYNGEE. The CDR3, as DNA: TGTGCCAGCAGCTCAGGGGGCAGACCCACTGAAGCTTTCTTT. Its protein is CASSSGGRPTEAFF.

This sequence joins TRBV6-5 and TRBJ2-3, with a possible D match to TRBD2 (5 bases). The ends were cut back, 2 bases at V and 0 bases at J, with 9 bases in the middle. The germline CDR1 and CDR2 sequences are MNHEY and SVGAGI. The CDR3 is made up of 15 amino acids. The CDR3 nucleotides read TGTGCCAGCAGTTACGAGGGTTTGAGCACAGATACGCAGTATTTT. Translation: CASSYEGLSTDTQYF.

The genes are TRBV5-1 and TRBJ1-3; D is possibly TRBD1 (5 bases). The CDR3 runs to 18 residues. V lost 0 bases to trimming and J lost 3 bases, with 19 bases between them. Germline CDR1 and CDR2: SGHRS and YFSETQ. CDR3 nucleotide sequence: TGCGCCAGCAGCTTGGAGGGGCTATCTTCGGCTGTTGGAAACACCATATATTTT. Protein: CASSLEGLSSAVGNTIYF.

This chain links TRBV7-9 with TRBJ1-1, with 8 bases fitting TRBD1. Germline assignment: CDR1 SEHNR and CDR2 FQNEAQ (reference sequence). The CDR3 totals 17 residues. V lost 5 bases and J lost 0; bases outside the gene matches: 11. CDR3 in DNA: TGTGCCAGCAGCCTCGGGCCCCAGGGGGCTATGAACACTGAAGCTTTCTTT. Protein sequence: CASSLGPQGAMNTEAFF.

The chain has TRBV5-1 and TRBJ1-1; no definite D call. Germline V gene data show CDR1 as SGHRS and CDR2 as YFSETQ. Trimming took off 0 bases at V and 1 base at J, with 10 bases between the two ends. The CDR3 runs 15 residues. The CDR3 region has the DNA TGCGCCAGCAGCTTGGCCCCAGGCTCGAACACTGAAGCTTTCTTT. This encodes CASSLAPGSNTEAFF.

This chain connects TRBV21-1 to TRBJ2-1; the table calls TRBD1, which could not be checked here. TRBV21-1 is an annotated pseudogene. The CDR3 contains 16 residues. The CDR3 DNA reads as TGTGCCAGCAGCAAAGAAAGGGGGCCACTCTACAATGAGCAGTTCTTC. It yields the protein CASSKERGPLYNEQFF.

This chain connects TRBV5-1 to TRBJ1-2, with D possibly TRBD1 on 5 matching bases. V lost 3 bases to trimming and J lost 6 bases, with 18 bases between them. CDR3 size: 15 residues. CDR1 is SGHRS, CDR2 YFSETQ, per germline. CDR3 protein: CASSYRPGGEDGYTF. The DNA for the CDR3 is TGCGCCAGCAGCTACCGTCCGGGGGGAGAGGATGGCTACACCTTC.

This chain connects TRBV5-1 to TRBJ2-1; D might be TRBD2 (5 bases). Germline V gene sequence: CDR1 SGHRS, CDR2 YFSETQ. The ends were cut back, 4 bases at V and 5 bases at J, with 28 bases in the middle. The length of the CDR3 is 19 residues. The CDR3: CASSPPSGARVTSNNEQFF. Here the CDR3 DNA reads TGCGCCAGCAGCCCACCGTCCGGAGCGCGGGTAACTTCGAACAATGAGCAGTTCTTC.

The gene calls are TRBV11-1 and TRBJ2-7; perhaps TRBD1 as D (6 bases). With 3 bases removed from V and 4 bases from J, the gap between germline ends came to 10 bases. The germline V gene has CDR1 SGHAT and CDR2 FQDESV (reference sequence). The CDR3 runs to 13 residues. CDR3 residues: CASSFLQGYEQYF. The DNA for the CDR3 is TGTGCCAGCAGCTTCCTACAGGGTTACGAGCAGTACTTC.

V usage is TRBV30 and J usage is TRBJ1-1; D might be TRBD1 (5 bases). Germline V gene data show CDR1 as GTSNPN and CDR2 as SVGIG (reference sequence). The CDR3 contains 12 residues. V lost 2 bases and J lost 5, with 9 bases in between. This CDR3 is CAWSTGVTEAFF. In nucleotides, the CDR3 is TGTGCCTGGAGTACAGGTGTTACTGAAGCTTTCTTT.

This rearrangement joins TRBV15 to TRBJ1-5, with a weak D call TRBD1 (6 bases). The germline V and J ends were trimmed by 5 bases and 2 bases, with 10 bases remaining between them. Germline V gives CDR1 LNHNV, CDR2 YYDKDF (reference sequence). The length of the CDR3 is 14 residues. CDR3 region: CATSVEGGNQPQHF. CDR3 bases: TGTGCCACCAGCGTCGAGGGGGGCAATCAGCCCCAGCATTTT.

The rearrangement links TRBV5-1 to TRBJ2-3, with D possibly being TRBD1 (6 bases). The V gene lost 0 bases and the J gene lost 2 bases, with 13 bases spanning the gap. CDR1 SGHRS and CDR2 YFSETQ come from the germline V gene. The CDR3 length is 16 residues. CDR3 bases: TGCGCCAGCAGCTTGGGCCCAAGGGGGAACACAGATACGCAGTATTTT. Translating it yields CASSLGPRGNTDTQYF.

The V and J genes are TRBV2 and TRBJ2-6; weak D call: TRBD1 (5 bases). Germline V gene data show CDR1 as SNHLY and CDR2 as FYNNEI. This CDR3 spans 18 amino acids. Trimming pared 6 bases from V and 0 bases from J, leaving 18 bases between. CDR3 loop: CASRDPGMWDSGANVLTF. CDR3 coding DNA: TGTGCCAGCAGGGATCCAGGGATGTGGGACTCTGGGGCCAACGTCCTGACTTTC.

The rearrangement uses TRBV2 and TRBJ2-7; D ambiguous. The V gene lost 4 bases and the J gene lost 0 bases, with 13 bases spanning the gap. Germline V lookup: CDR1 SNHLY, CDR2 FYNNEI. The CDR3 runs to 15 residues. CDR3 in amino acids: CASSGSRLISYEQYF. The CDR3 region has the DNA TGTGCCAGCAGTGGGAGTAGACTGATCTCCTACGAGCAGTACTTC.

This clone has just a few counts. The rearrangement joins TRBV25-1 to TRBJ1-1; no clear D. The CDR3 covers 13 residues. The V end lost 4 bases, the J end lost 1 base, and 7 bases lay between the germline ends. The V gene's germline CDR1 is MGHDK and CDR2 SYGVNS. DNA for the CDR3: TGTGCCAGCAGTGCACACCCGAACACTGAAGCTTTCTTT. It is translated as CASSAHPNTEAFF.

This sequence joins TRBV19 and TRBJ1-1; D is undetermined. Germline V lookup: CDR1 LNHDA, CDR2 SQIVND (reference sequence). Trimming removed 8 bases from V and 1 base from J, with 14 bases in between. The CDR3 sequence is 14 residues long. For the CDR3, the DNA is TGTGCCAGTTGTCTAGGGCCGCCGAACACTGAAGCTTTCTTT. Its translation: CASCLGPPNTEAFF.

The rearrangement uses TRBV4-1 and TRBJ2-5, with TRBD1 matching 7 bases. The CDR3 length is 14 residues. Trimming cost V 0 bases and J 3 bases; bases outside gene matches: 1. Germline values: CDR1 MGHRA, CDR2 YSYEKL. As DNA, the CDR3 is TGCGCCAGCAGCCAAGAAGGGACAGAAGAGACCCAGTACTTC. Amino acids: CASSQEGTEETQYF.

The V and J genes are TRBV13 and TRBJ2-5; 10 bases agree with TRBD2. The germline gives CDR1 PRHDT, CDR2 FYEKMQ (reference sequence). CDR3 size: 16 residues. Germline trimming cut 1 base from V and 2 bases from J; bases unmatched to any gene: 4. This chain's CDR3 is CASSLVSSGGQETQYF. Here the CDR3 DNA reads TGTGCCAGCAGCTTAGTATCTAGCGGGGGTCAAGAGACCCAGTACTTC.

The J gene is TRBJ2-7, the V gene TRBV12-5; 7 bases are shared with TRBD1. The CDR3 contains 15 residues. Unmatched junction bases numbered 10, after V lost 6 bases and J lost 2 bases. Germline V gives CDR1 LGHNT, CDR2 FRNRAP. Here the CDR3 reads CASGHRIGGPYEQYF. The CDR3 DNA is TGTGCTAGTGGCCATCGAATAGGGGGCCCCTACGAGCAGTACTTC.

V gene TRBV19 combines with J gene TRBJ2-2; TRBD1 agrees at 10 bases. Germline loops: CDR1 LNHDA, CDR2 SQIVND (reference sequence). With V trimmed by 9 bases and J by 1 base, 2 bases remained unmatched. CDR3 length: 14 residues. CDR3 DNA: TGTGCCAGCTGGGACAGGGGGAACACCGGGGAGCTGTTTTTT. This gives the protein CASWDRGNTGELFF.

This rearrangement joins TRBV9 to TRBJ2-2, with 10 positions matching TRBD2. V lost 1 base, J lost 1 base, and 10 bases stayed unmatched. Per germline, CDR1 SGDLS and CDR2 YYNGEE. The CDR3 has 19 amino acids. CDR3 protein: CASSVPWEERGGNTGELFF. CDR3 DNA sequence: TGTGCCAGCAGCGTACCCTGGGAGGAGCGGGGGGGGAACACCGGGGAGCTGTTTTTT. The variable domain in full, completed from reference TRBV9 and TRBJ2-2, reads DSGVTQTPKHLITATGQRVTLRCSPRSGDLSVYWYQQSLDQGLQFLIQYYNGEERAKGNILERFSAQQFPDLHSELNLSSLELGDSALYFCASSVPWEERGGNTGELFFGEGSRLTVL.